A selection of T cell receptor beta chains follows, all from one sample in a study of T cell responses to AZD1222 COVID-19 vaccine. Sequencing was performed with immunoSEQ multiplex PCR; in TCRdb, only in-frame clones are kept and a portion is missing. The table lists about 120,000 clones, roughly 92% of them singletons. Here the sequenced sample was peripheral blood, taken on day 0 of AZD1222 vaccination. These receptors all come from an adult in good health. CDR3s include the opening cysteine and the closing phenylalanine or tryptophan. The order of the fields is J gene, clone size, V gene, D gene, CDR3 protein, CDR3 DNA. A D gene is named only where the DNA matches it firmly. Size values are once, few and many counts, or a class for expanded clones, and some rows have none.

j_gene: TRBJ2-6
abundance: -
v_gene: TRBV4-1
d_gene: -
CDR3aa: CASSLGEGDGSGANVLTF
CDR3nt: TGCGCCAGCAGCCTCGGGGAGGGGGACGGCTCTGGGGCCAACGTCCTGACTTTC

j_gene: TRBJ1-2
abundance: -
v_gene: TRBV29-1
d_gene: TRBD1
CDR3aa: CSVANGQGMIYGYTF
CDR3nt: TGCAGCGTTGCAAATGGACAGGGCATGATCTATGGCTACACCTTC

j_gene: TRBJ2-5
abundance: -
v_gene: TRBV19
d_gene: TRBD1
CDR3aa: CASSIPGQGSETQYF
CDR3nt: TGTGCCAGTAGTATTCCGGGACAGGGTAGTGAGACCCAGTACTTC

j_gene: TRBJ1-6
abundance: -
v_gene: TRBV5-4
d_gene: -
CDR3aa: CASSLDIGAGDNSPLHF
CDR3nt: TGTGCCAGCAGCTTGGACATCGGGGCAGGGGATAATTCACCCCTCCACTTT

j_gene: TRBJ1-3
abundance: -
v_gene: TRBV7-8
d_gene: TRBD1
CDR3aa: CASSLRSTGAGNTIYF
CDR3nt: TGTGCCAGCAGCTTACGGTCGACAGGGGCCGGAAACACCATATATTTT

j_gene: TRBJ2-5
abundance: -
v_gene: TRBV25-1
d_gene: TRBD2
CDR3aa: CASSEIRGGRETQYF
CDR3nt: TGTGCCAGCAGTGAAATACGGGGGGGCCGAGAGACCCAGTACTTC

j_gene: TRBJ1-5
abundance: -
v_gene: TRBV18
d_gene: -
CDR3aa: CASSRGRNQPQHF
CDR3nt: TGTGCCAGCTCACGCGGGCGGAATCAGCCCCAGCATTTT

j_gene: TRBJ1-1
abundance: -
v_gene: TRBV6-5
d_gene: -
CDR3aa: CASSMERLEAFF
CDR3nt: TGTGCCAGCTCGATGGAAAGACTTGAAGCTTTCTTT

j_gene: TRBJ2-1
abundance: -
v_gene: TRBV5-8
d_gene: TRBD2
CDR3aa: CASSSGRAISYNEQFF
CDR3nt: TGTGCCAGCAGCTCCGGGAGGGCAATTTCCTACAATGAGCAGTTCTTC

j_gene: TRBJ2-2
abundance: -
v_gene: TRBV6-2/TRBV6-3
d_gene: TRBD2
CDR3aa: CASSYSTSGANTGELFF
CDR3nt: TGTGCCAGCAGTTACTCGACTAGCGGCGCGAACACCGGGGAGCTGTTTTTT

j_gene: TRBJ1-5
abundance: -
v_gene: TRBV19
d_gene: -
CDR3aa: CASSITPSNQPQHF
CDR3nt: TGTGCCAGTAGTATCACACCCAGCAATCAGCCCCAGCATTTT

j_gene: TRBJ2-3
abundance: -
v_gene: TRBV11-2
d_gene: TRBD2
CDR3aa: CASSSIAGALTHTQYF
CDR3nt: TGTGCCAGCAGCTCTATAGCGGGGGCCCTCACCCATACGCAGTATTTT

j_gene: TRBJ1-5
abundance: -
v_gene: TRBV7-2
d_gene: -
CDR3aa: CASSLVRGNQPQHF
CDR3nt: TGTGCCAGCAGCTTAGTAAGGGGGAATCAGCCCCAGCATTTT

j_gene: TRBJ1-3
abundance: -
v_gene: TRBV5-4
d_gene: TRBD1
CDR3aa: CASSTGTASGNTIYF
CDR3nt: TGTGCCAGCAGCACAGGGACAGCCTCTGGAAACACCATATATTTT

j_gene: TRBJ1-1
abundance: -
v_gene: TRBV28
d_gene: -
CDR3aa: CASTDYTEAFF
CDR3nt: TGTGCCAGCACCGATTACACTGAAGCTTTCTTT

j_gene: TRBJ2-5
abundance: -
v_gene: TRBV7-9
d_gene: TRBD2
CDR3aa: CASSLSVAGGLETQYF
CDR3nt: TGTGCCAGCAGCTTATCCGTCGCGGGGGGGCTAGAGACCCAGTACTTC

j_gene: TRBJ2-5
abundance: -
v_gene: TRBV6-2/TRBV6-3
d_gene: TRBD2
CDR3aa: CASSMTPGGETQYF
CDR3nt: TGTGCCAGCAGCATGACTCCGGGAGGGGAGACCCAGTACTTC

j_gene: TRBJ1-2
abundance: few
v_gene: TRBV2
d_gene: -
CDR3aa: CASSEGADYGYTF
CDR3nt: TGTGCCAGCAGTGAGGGGGCCGACTATGGCTACACCTTC

j_gene: TRBJ2-4
abundance: -
v_gene: TRBV19
d_gene: -
CDR3aa: CASSIRPVGVAKNIQYF
CDR3nt: TGTGCCAGTAGTATCAGGCCCGTGGGGGTAGCCAAAAACATTCAGTACTTC

j_gene: TRBJ2-7
abundance: -
v_gene: TRBV7-6
d_gene: TRBD1
CDR3aa: CASSSTPGQGTYEQYF
CDR3nt: TGTGCCAGCAGCTCAACGCCGGGACAGGGAACCTACGAGCAGTACTTC

j_gene: TRBJ2-7
abundance: -
v_gene: TRBV7-8
d_gene: -
CDR3aa: CASSLAQNGEQYF
CDR3nt: TGTGCCAGCAGCTTAGCGCAAAATGGCGAGCAGTACTTC

j_gene: TRBJ2-1
abundance: -
v_gene: TRBV4-2
d_gene: TRBD2
CDR3aa: CASSRGLAGGPIYEQFF
CDR3nt: TGTGCCAGCAGCCGGGGACTAGCGGGGGGGCCGATCTATGAGCAGTTCTTC

j_gene: TRBJ1-2
abundance: -
v_gene: TRBV2
d_gene: -
CDR3aa: CASSRYLLGNYGYTF
CDR3nt: TGTGCCAGCTCCCGTTATCTCCTCGGGAACTATGGCTACACCTTC

j_gene: TRBJ2-7
abundance: -
v_gene: TRBV7-2
d_gene: TRBD2
CDR3aa: CASSLNLAGPSYEQYF
CDR3nt: TGTGCCAGCAGCTTAAACCTAGCGGGTCCCTCCTACGAGCAGTACTTC

j_gene: TRBJ1-4
abundance: -
v_gene: TRBV5-1
d_gene: -
CDR3aa: CASSPDSQTDNEKLFF
CDR3nt: TGCGCCAGCAGCCCCGATTCTCAGACGGATAATGAAAAACTGTTTTTT

j_gene: TRBJ1-4
abundance: -
v_gene: TRBV4-1
d_gene: -
CDR3aa: CASSQVSLGGNEKLFF
CDR3nt: TGCGCCAGCAGCCAAGTTTCTTTGGGGGGTAATGAAAAACTGTTTTTT

j_gene: TRBJ2-7
abundance: -
v_gene: TRBV5-5
d_gene: -
CDR3aa: CASSRSQGTPPYEQYF
CDR3nt: TGTGCCAGCAGCCGATCTCAGGGGACCCCTCCCTACGAGCAGTACTTC

j_gene: TRBJ1-2
abundance: -
v_gene: TRBV6-5
d_gene: -
CDR3aa: CASSRTENYGYTF
CDR3nt: TGTGCCAGCAGTAGGACGGAAAACTATGGCTACACCTTC

j_gene: TRBJ1-5
abundance: -
v_gene: TRBV10-3
d_gene: -
CDR3aa: CAISEAGAVQPQHF
CDR3nt: TGTGCCATCAGTGAGGCAGGGGCGGTTCAGCCCCAGCATTTT

j_gene: TRBJ2-7
abundance: -
v_gene: TRBV9
d_gene: TRBD1
CDR3aa: CASSVGQASSYEQYF
CDR3nt: TGTGCCAGCAGCGTCGGACAGGCGAGCTCCTACGAGCAGTACTTC

j_gene: TRBJ1-4
abundance: -
v_gene: TRBV6-5
d_gene: -
CDR3aa: CASSDSGMGEKLFF
CDR3nt: TGTGCCAGCAGTGACTCAGGGATGGGTGAAAAACTGTTTTTT

j_gene: TRBJ1-1
abundance: -
v_gene: TRBV11-2
d_gene: -
CDR3aa: CASSSLGTEAFF
CDR3nt: TGTGCCAGCAGCTCTCTGGGCACTGAAGCTTTCTTT

j_gene: TRBJ1-1
abundance: -
v_gene: TRBV4-1
d_gene: TRBD1
CDR3aa: CASSQDGTGWNTEAFF
CDR3nt: TGCGCCAGCAGCCAAGATGGGACAGGGTGGAACACTGAAGCTTTCTTT